These T cell receptor beta chains were read from a single sample in a study of control samples from healthy donors and cancer patients. Clones were read by immunoSEQ multiplex PCR, and TCRdb kept only the in-frame ones, dropping some. The sample lists 120,000 to 150,000 clones, roughly nine tenths occurring once. Sequenced input: blood. The receptors stem from a woman in her thirties in good health. The CDR3 runs from the conserved cysteine through the conserved F or W. D genes are given only for firm matches. Expanded clones are given a class, and other clones once, few, many or no size at all.

clone size,V gene,D gene,J gene,CDR3 DNA,CDR3 protein
-,TRBV9,TRBD2,TRBJ2-3,TGTGCCAGCAGCGTTTCTAGCGGTTCCACAGATACGCAGTATTTT,CASSVSSGSTDTQYF
once,TRBV6-5,-,TRBJ1-5,TGTGCCAGCCAGGGGACCAATCAGCCCCAGCATTTT,CASQGTNQPQHF
few,TRBV7-9,-,TRBJ2-4,TGTGCCAGCAGCTTAAAGACAGACAAAAACATTCAGTACTTC,CASSLKTDKNIQYF
-,TRBV19,TRBD2,TRBJ2-3,TGTGCCAGTAGTATAACTCCCCTAGCGGGATTTTTTGATACGCAGTATTTT,CASSITPLAGFFDTQYF
-,TRBV6-6,-,TRBJ2-7,TGTGCCAGCAGTCAAAAATACGAGCAGTACTTC,CASSQKYEQYF
-,TRBV24-1,TRBD1,TRBJ1-5,TGTGCCACCAGTGATAGCGGGACAGTCTTCAATCAGCCCCAGCATTTT,CATSDSGTVFNQPQHF
-,TRBV7-9,-,TRBJ2-7,TGTGCCAGCAGCTTAGGTGAGGGCCTTGAGCAGTACTTC,CASSLGEGLEQYF
-,TRBV9,-,TRBJ1-4,TGTGCCAGCAGCCCTAGCGGCACAGCAACTAATGAAAAACTGTTTTTT,CASSPSGTATNEKLFF
once,TRBV6-2/TRBV6-3,-,TRBJ2-2,TGTGCCAGCAGTCCCGTAGACAGGAGGGCCGGGGAGCTGTTTTTT,CASSPVDRRAGELFF
-,TRBV24-1,TRBD1,TRBJ2-5,TGTGCCACCAGTGAGCATGGGACAGGCAAAGAGACCCAGTACTTC,CATSEHGTGKETQYF
once,TRBV30,TRBD1,TRBJ2-7,TGTGCCTGGAGCGGATCCGGGACAGGGGGTGCCTACGAGCAGTACTTC,CAWSGSGTGGAYEQYF
-,TRBV14,TRBD1,TRBJ1-6,TGTGCCAGCAGCCAAGAAGCCCATCGGACAGGTTACGTTTCACCCCTCCACTTT,CASSQEAHRTGYVSPLHF
-,TRBV6-6,-,TRBJ2-3,TGTGCCAGCAGTTTCCTGGCTTTGGATACGCAGTATTTT,CASSFLALDTQYF
-,TRBV4-1,TRBD1,TRBJ1-4,TGCGCCAGCAGCCAAGCACAGGGGGAGATGGATGAAAAACTGTTTTTT,CASSQAQGEMDEKLFF
-,TRBV3-1/TRBV3-2,-,TRBJ2-7,TGTGCCAGCAGCCAAGAGTTCTCCTACGAGCAGTACTTC,CASSQEFSYEQYF
-,TRBV6-5,-,TRBJ1-3,TGTGCCAGCAGTTACACCTCTGGAAACACCATATATTTT,CASSYTSGNTIYF
-,TRBV7-9,TRBD1,TRBJ1-4,TGTGCCAGCAGGGCCGGACAGGGACCTCATGAAAAACTGTTTTTT,CASRAGQGPHEKLFF
-,TRBV7-6,-,TRBJ1-2,TGTGCCAGCAGCCCGACGGGGGAGAGCCACTATGGCTACACCTTC,CASSPTGESHYGYTF
few,TRBV3-1/TRBV3-2,-,TRBJ1-5,TGTGCCAGCAGCCAAGATTTGACGGCGAATCAGCCCCAGCATTTT,CASSQDLTANQPQHF
few,TRBV18,TRBD2,TRBJ2-7,TGTGCCAGCTCACCCTCAAATCCAGCGGGAGGGCCGTTCCAGCCCTACGAGCAGTACTTC,CASSPSNPAGGPFQPYEQYF
-,TRBV2,-,TRBJ1-1,TGTGCCAGCAGCCAGGGCACTGAAGCTTTCTTT,CASSQGTEAFF
once,TRBV3-1/TRBV3-2,-,TRBJ2-7,TGTGCCAGCAGCCAGACACCCAGGGGCTACGAGCAGTACTTC,CASSQTPRGYEQYF
-,TRBV28,TRBD1,TRBJ1-2,TGTGCCAGCAGTTCCCCAGGGACAGGGCGAATCTATGGCTACACCTTC,CASSSPGTGRIYGYTF
-,TRBV11-2,TRBD2,TRBJ2-5,TGTGCCAGCAGACCTCTAGCGGAAGAGACCCAGTACTTC,CASRPLAEETQYF
-,TRBV19,-,TRBJ2-3,TGTGCCAGTAAAGACACAGGGGATACGCAGTATTTT,CASKDTGDTQYF
-,TRBV5-4,-,TRBJ1-2,TGTGCCAGCAGCGTCTTGGCACCCCGGTATGGCTACACCTTC,CASSVLAPRYGYTF
-,TRBV7-2,-,TRBJ2-7,TGTGCCAGCAGCCTAAGGTCCAGGGAGCAGTACTTC,CASSLRSREQYF
-,TRBV1,-,TRBJ1-4,TGCACCAGCAGCCAAGACAGGGAGCAGGAAAAACTGTTTTTT,CTSSQDREQEKLFF
-,TRBV29-1,TRBD1,TRBJ2-7,TGCAGCGTGAGACAGGGGATGGGCCACGAGCAGTACTTC,CSVRQGMGHEQYF
once,TRBV27,TRBD2,TRBJ2-7,TGTGCCAGCTGCCAGGAGCGGGGAATGTCTTACGAGCAGTACTTC,CASCQERGMSYEQYF
-,TRBV5-6,TRBD1,TRBJ1-4,TGTGCCAGCAGCTTGGAACAGGGGGATGAAAAACTGTTTTTT,CASSLEQGDEKLFF
-,TRBV28,TRBD1,TRBJ1-5,TGTGCCAGCAGACAAACAGGGGACAATCAGCCCCAGCATTTT,CASRQTGDNQPQHF